This record looks at one T cell receptor (beta chain) sequence and its context. Antigen specificity is unknown. This record belongs to a study of cytomegalovirus exposure and HLA in healthy donors. Whole-study findings and limits: TCR beta sequences reportedly predicted most subjects' HLA-A and HLA-B alleles accurately. Highly shared variants forming one cluster were likely a sequencing artifact.

Trimming left V 4 bases short and J 4 bases short, with 9 bases between. In germline, CDR1 is SGHRS, CDR2 YFSETQ. The CDR3 extends over 14 amino acids. The PCR employed 60 Vbeta primers together with 13 Jbeta primers. Some clones are missing from TCRdb's copy, which holds only in-frame ones; the method was immunoSEQ multiplex PCR. The top ten hold around 5.8% of the sample, which has 130,000 or so clones, over 75% seen once. Source material: PBMCs. This rearrangement joins TRBV5-1 to TRBJ2-6, with D unclear. The clonotype originates from a man between 18 and 35 years old in good health and CMV-seropositive. The CDR3 DNA reads as TGCGCCAGCAGCGAGATTGCGGGGGCCAACGTCCTGACTTTC. Its protein product is CASSEIAGANVLTF.